These T cell receptor beta chains were read from a single sample in a study of cytomegalovirus exposure and HLA in healthy donors. Profiling relied on immunoSEQ multiplex PCR, and the TCRdb table lists in-frame clones only, not all of them. The table shows roughly 60,000 clones, with 60% to 85% occurring only once. Material: PBMCs. These receptor sequences come from a woman aged 40 to 55 in good health and CMV-seropositive. Each CDR3 is given with its conserved first and last residue. D genes are given only for firm matches. Part of the rows lack a size; the others show once, few, many or a class for expanded clones.

d_gene,abundance,v_gene,j_gene,CDR3aa,CDR3nt
TRBD1,.,TRBV2,TRBJ2-7,CASYHRAGQGPPSEQYF,TGTGCCAGCTATCACCGAGCAGGACAGGGTCCACCCTCCGAGCAGTACTTC
.,.,TRBV7-2,TRBJ1-4,CASSLGQGYEKLFF,TGTGCCAGCAGCTTAGGTCAGGGGTACGAAAAACTGTTTTTT
.,.,TRBV5-6,TRBJ2-7,CASSLQGYEQYF,TGTGCCAGCAGCTTACAGGGTTACGAGCAGTACTTC
.,.,TRBV30,TRBJ1-1,CAWSAPTIQGNTEAFF,TGTGCCTGGAGTGCGCCCACTATACAGGGGAACACTGAAGCTTTCTTT
.,.,TRBV10-3,TRBJ1-1,CAISVRTGIEAFF,TGTGCCATCAGTGTTAGAACAGGGATTGAAGCTTTCTTT
.,.,TRBV19,TRBJ1-2,CASHTGIDYGYTF,TGTGCCAGCCATACAGGGATTGACTATGGCTACACCTTC
TRBD2,.,TRBV5-6,TRBJ2-1,CAGGGYPTGEQFF,TGTGCCGGGGGGGGGTACCCCACTGGTGAGCAGTTCTTC
.,.,TRBV4-1,TRBJ1-4,CASSQAGRNLGRVF,TGCGCCAGCAGCCAAGCTGGGAGAAACCTTGGGAGGGTTTTT
TRBD1,.,TRBV18,TRBJ2-1,CASSPGQWNEQFF,TGTGCCAGCTCACCGGGACAGTGGAATGAGCAGTTCTTC
.,.,TRBV9,TRBJ1-2,CASSATGWGYTF,TGTGCCAGCAGCGCGACTGGGTGGGGCTACACCTTC
TRBD1,.,TRBV7-9,TRBJ2-5,CASSPRQGETQYF,TGTGCCAGCAGCCCGAGACAGGGAGAGACCCAGTACTTC
.,.,TRBV21-1,TRBJ1-2,CASSKTVGGGPRANYGYTF,TGTGCCAGCAGCAAAACGGTCGGGGGGGGCCCAAGAGCTAACTATGGCTACACCTTC
.,.,TRBV5-6,TRBJ2-3,CASSIRTGGTDTQYF,TGTGCCAGCAGCATACGGACGGGGGGCACAGATACGCAGTATTTT
TRBD2,.,TRBV7-2,TRBJ2-5,CASSFFAGGLETQYF,TGTGCCAGCAGCTTCTTCGCGGGGGGGCTTGAGACCCAGTACTTC
TRBD1,.,TRBV6-1,TRBJ2-2,CASRGRGQGTGELFF,TGTGCCAGCAGGGGCAGGGGGCAGGGCACCGGGGAGCTGTTTTTT
TRBD1,.,TRBV11-3,TRBJ2-1,CASSSRDRDHEQFF,TGTGCCAGCAGCTCCCGGGACAGGGACCATGAGCAGTTCTTC
TRBD2,.,TRBV6-6,TRBJ2-3,CASSLAGQSTDTQYF,TGTGCCAGCAGCCTAGCGGGGCAAAGCACAGATACGCAGTATTTT
TRBD1,.,TRBV4-1,TRBJ1-2,CASSQDDRESYGYTF,TGCGCCAGCAGCCAAGATGACAGGGAAAGCTATGGCTACACCTTC
TRBD1,few,TRBV11-1,TRBJ1-2,CASSPRGQVRGYTF,TGTGCCAGCAGCCCAAGGGGACAGGTGCGTGGCTACACCTTC
.,few,TRBV30,TRBJ2-5,CAWSVRVRETQYF,TGTGCCTGGAGTGTTCGGGTACGAGAGACCCAGTACTTC
.,few,TRBV19,TRBJ1-1,CASSMSAEAFF,TGTGCCAGTAGTATGTCGGCTGAAGCTTTCTTT
.,.,TRBV2,TRBJ1-1,CASSPGPNTEAFF,TGTGCCAGCAGTCCAGGGCCCAACACTGAAGCTTTCTTT
TRBD2,.,TRBV4-2,TRBJ2-7,CASSQETSGSYEQYF,TGTGCCAGCAGCCAAGAGACTAGCGGCTCCTACGAGCAGTACTTC
.,.,TRBV5-1,TRBJ2-3,CASSPAAGARTDTQYF,TGCGCCAGCAGCCCTGCCGCAGGGGCCCGCACAGATACGCAGTATTTT
.,.,TRBV15,TRBJ1-5,CATGGSNQPQHF,TGTGCCACCGGCGGAAGCAATCAGCCCCAGCATTTT
.,.,TRBV2,TRBJ2-5,CASSGVGTGIQYF,TGTGCCAGCAGTGGCGTGGGGACTGGGATCCAGTACTTC
TRBD1,few,TRBV6-1,TRBJ2-7,CASSGPGQGASYEQYF,TGTGCCAGCAGTGGCCCGGGACAGGGGGCTTCCTACGAGCAGTACTTC
.,few,TRBV21-1,TRBJ1-2,CASSGKSSGYTF,TGTGCCAGCTCAGGGAAATCTAGTGGCTACACCTTC